The entry below describes one T cell receptor (beta chain). These data originate in a study of blood T cell repertoires in COVID-19. Study at large: Samples of COVID-19 (acute and convalescent) were obtained from the United States, Italy and Spain. T cells, B-cell-depleted T cells, or PBMCs supplied cDNA or gDNA.

Germline V gives CDR1 MGHDK, CDR2 SYGVNS. The CDR3 sequence is 15 residues long. The J segment lost 8 bases and the V segment lost 4 bases, leaving 7 bases of the junction unmatched. In the original workflow: Nucleated cell counts were estimated from reference gene primer amplification. Profiling relied on immunoSEQ multiplex PCR, and the TCRdb table lists in-frame clones only, not all of them. The V and J calls and clone size are taken from that table; D and trimming were inferred from the DNA. The profile shows about 160,000 clones, approximately 81% of them singletons. This sequence originates from a human donor with acute or convalescent COVID-19. The donor label of this sample is uncertain. This chain joins TRBV25-1 and TRBJ1-6; 8 bases match TRBD1. The sequencing input was peripheral blood. This chain's CDR3 is CASSVTGTGDSPLHF. In DNA, the CDR3 is TGTGCCAGCAGTGTAACCGGGACAGGAGATTCACCCCTCCACTTT.